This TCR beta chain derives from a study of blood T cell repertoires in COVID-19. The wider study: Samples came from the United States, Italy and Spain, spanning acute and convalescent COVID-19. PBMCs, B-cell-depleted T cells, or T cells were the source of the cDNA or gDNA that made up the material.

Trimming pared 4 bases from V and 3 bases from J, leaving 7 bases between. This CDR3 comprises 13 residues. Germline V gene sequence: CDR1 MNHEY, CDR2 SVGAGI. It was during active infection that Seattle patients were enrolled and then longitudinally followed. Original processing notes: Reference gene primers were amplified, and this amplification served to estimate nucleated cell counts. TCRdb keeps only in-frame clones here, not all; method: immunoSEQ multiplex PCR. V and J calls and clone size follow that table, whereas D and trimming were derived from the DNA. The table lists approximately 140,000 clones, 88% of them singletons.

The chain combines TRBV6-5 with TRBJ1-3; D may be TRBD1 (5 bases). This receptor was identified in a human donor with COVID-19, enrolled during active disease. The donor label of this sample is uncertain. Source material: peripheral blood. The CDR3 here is CASSSTGGNTIYF. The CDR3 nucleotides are TGTGCCAGCAGTTCCACAGGTGGAAACACCATATATTTT.